These T cell receptor beta chains were read from a single sample in a study of sequential checkpoint blockade in melanoma. The method was immunoSEQ multiplex PCR; TCRdb's version includes in-frame clones alone and lacks a portion of them. The sample includes some 19,000 clones, about 69% of them seen just once. Sample: CD8+ T cells sorted from blood (inferred from file names), taken from a patient given nivolumab and ipilimumab in sequence. The receptor source for this set is a human donor with melanoma. Both conserved end residues are part of each CDR3. D genes are given only for firm matches. A row's size may be missing; if present it is once, few, many or a size class.

>TRBV30|-|-|TRBJ2-7
TGTGCCTGGACCTCTAGGGGGAATACCTACGAGCAGTACTTC
CAWTSRGNTYEQYF
>TRBV28|-|-|TRBJ1-2
TGTGCCAGCAGCCCACCGGGGGGCGCAAATGGCTACACCTTC
CASSPPGGANGYTF
>TRBV6-1|-|-|TRBJ2-1
TGTGCCAGCAAGGGGGTGAGGGATGAGCAGTTCTTC
CASKGVRDEQFF
>TRBV5-8|TRBD1|-|TRBJ1-1
TGTGCCAGCAGCTTGGGGGACAGGGTGGGCACTGAAGCTTTCTTT
CASSLGDRVGTEAFF
>TRBV29-1|-|once|TRBJ2-6
TGCAGCGCTTCAGACATCTCTGGGGCCAACGTCCTGACTTTC
CSASDISGANVLTF
>TRBV7-2|-|-|TRBJ2-7
TGTGCCAGCAGCCCAACTAGCCATGGTGGCGAGCAGTACTTC
CASSPTSHGGEQYF
>TRBV7-9|TRBD1|-|TRBJ2-2
TGTGCCAGCAGCCCAGGGGGCGCGGGCACCGGGGAGCTGTTTTTT
CASSPGGAGTGELFF
>TRBV4-1|TRBD2|-|TRBJ2-7
TGCGCCAGCAGCCAAGATCACGCTAGCGGGGGTTCCTACGAGCAGTACTTC
CASSQDHASGGSYEQYF
>TRBV18|-|-|TRBJ2-7
TGTGCCAGCTCACCGGAAACAGGCCTGGGGTACTACGAGCAGTACTTC
CASSPETGLGYYEQYF
>TRBV6-9|TRBD1|few|TRBJ2-7
TGTGCCAGCAGTTACTCAGGGACAGGTTTATCCTACGAGCAGTACTTC
CASSYSGTGLSYEQYF
>TRBV27|-|-|TRBJ2-1
TGTGCCAGCAGTGAACGACTGAGCTCCTACAATGAGCAGTTCTTC
CASSERLSSYNEQFF
>TRBV7-9|TRBD1|large|TRBJ1-1
TGTGCCAGCAGCGCCTGGACAGGGTCTAGCACTGAAGCTTTCTTT
CASSAWTGSSTEAFF
>TRBV7-9|-|few|TRBJ2-7
TGTGCCAGCAGCTCCCCCGGCGGATTGAGCTCCTACGAGCAGTACTTC
CASSSPGGLSSYEQYF
>TRBV11-2|-|-|TRBJ2-7
TGTGCCAGCGAGCAGGGGGGATCCTACGAGCAGTACTTC
CASEQGGSYEQYF
>TRBV7-7|TRBD1|once|TRBJ2-7
TGTGCTAGCAGCCCCGGGACAGGGGACTACGAGCAGTACTTC
CASSPGTGDYEQYF